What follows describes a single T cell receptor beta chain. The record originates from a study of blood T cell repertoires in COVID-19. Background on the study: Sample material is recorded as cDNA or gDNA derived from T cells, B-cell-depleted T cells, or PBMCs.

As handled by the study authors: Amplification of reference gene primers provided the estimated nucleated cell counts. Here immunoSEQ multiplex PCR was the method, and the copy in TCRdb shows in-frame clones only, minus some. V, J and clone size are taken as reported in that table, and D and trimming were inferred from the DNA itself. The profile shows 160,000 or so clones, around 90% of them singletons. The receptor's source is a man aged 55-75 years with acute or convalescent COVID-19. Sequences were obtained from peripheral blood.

As DNA, the CDR3 is TGTGCCAGCACCGAAATCAGGGTGAACACTGAAGCTTTCTTT. This gives the protein CASTEIRVNTEAFF. The genes are TRBV7-8 and TRBJ1-1, with a weak D call TRBD1 (5 bases). CDR3 length: 14 amino acids. V was cut by 7 bases and J by 0 bases, with 12 bases left in between. CDR1 SGHVS and CDR2 FQNEAQ come from the germline V gene.